The clone carrying this T cell receptor (beta chain) was counted at least ten times. Its antigen is as yet unknown. V dropped 5 bases and J dropped 1 base, with 11 bases sitting between them. The CDR3 spans 15 residues. Germline V gene lookup returns CDR1 SGHTA and CDR2 FQGNSA. These data originate in a study of identical twins. Broader study findings: The study drew conclusions from cross-sectional statistical analysis, not from following the same donors. There was an excess of low generation probability in the out-of-frame alpha sequences that twins shared. In zero-insertion analyses, partial confounding could arise from invariant MAIT and iNKT cells.

cDNA carried unique molecular identifiers, and a universal primer site was added by template switching. TCRdb reprocessed the 5' RACE reads with MiXCR, giving one entry per CDR3 protein. This sample has hundreds of thousands of distinct CDR3 sequences; less than 7% occur once, and the top ten carry 1.5% to 2%. This receptor was taken from a man in his late teens or twenties in good health. This rearrangement joins TRBV7-2 to TRBJ2-2; D possibly corresponds to TRBD1 (6 bases). Sequencing input: naive T cells sorted from blood. CDR3 region: CASSQPGQNTGELFF. The DNA of the CDR3 is TGTGCCAGCAGCCAACCGGGACAGAACACCGGGGAGCTGTTTTTT.